This TCR beta chain was sequenced in a study of blood T cell repertoires in COVID-19. Background on the study: From T cells, B-cell-depleted T cells, or PBMCs came the material, which was cDNA or gDNA.

Unmatched junction bases numbered 12, after V lost 6 bases and J lost 5 bases. CDR1 and CDR2 (germline): MDHEN, SYDVKM. This CDR3 region has 16 residues. Per the original methods: Cell counts per sample came from amplifying reference gene primers. Libraries were prepared by immunoSEQ multiplex PCR; TCRdb keeps only in-frame clonotypes and omits some of them. D and trimming were read from the DNA, whereas the V and J calls and clone size are those reported in that table. Among around 70,000 clones listed, more than 90% were seen once. The sample comprised peripheral blood. The sequence derives from a human donor in a cohort sampled during active COVID-19. V is TRBV28 and J is TRBJ1-1; 10 bases line up with TRBD1. The CDR3: CASRSTGGAAHTEAFF. CDR3 bases: TGTGCCAGCAGGTCGACAGGGGGCGCGGCTCATACTGAAGCTTTCTTT.